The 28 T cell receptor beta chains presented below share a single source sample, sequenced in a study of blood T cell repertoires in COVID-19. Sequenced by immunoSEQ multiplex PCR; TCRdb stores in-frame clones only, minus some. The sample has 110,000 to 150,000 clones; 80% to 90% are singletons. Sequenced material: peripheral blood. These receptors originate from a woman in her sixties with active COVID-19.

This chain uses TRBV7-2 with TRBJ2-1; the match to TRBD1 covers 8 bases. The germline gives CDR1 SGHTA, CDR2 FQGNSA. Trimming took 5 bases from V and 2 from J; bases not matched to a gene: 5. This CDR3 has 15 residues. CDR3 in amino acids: CASSNGQGPYNEQFF. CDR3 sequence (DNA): TGTGCCAGCAGCAACGGACAGGGACCCTACAATGAGCAGTTCTTC.

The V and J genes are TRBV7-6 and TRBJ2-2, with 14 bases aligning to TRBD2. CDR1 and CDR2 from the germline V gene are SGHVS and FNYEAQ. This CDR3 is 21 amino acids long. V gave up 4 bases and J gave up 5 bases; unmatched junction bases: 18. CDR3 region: CASSSGEYSGTSGSRTGELFF. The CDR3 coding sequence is TGTGCCAGCAGCTCGGGAGAATACTCCGGGACTAGCGGGAGCCGGACCGGGGAGCTGTTTTTT.

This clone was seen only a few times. In DNA, the CDR3 is TGTGCCAGCAGTTTTACAGGGGATTTGAACACTGAAGCTTTCTTT. Translation: CASSFTGDLNTEAFF. This rearrangement joins TRBV6-2 or TRBV6-3 to TRBJ1-1, with 7 nucleotides matching TRBD1. Germline V lookup: CDR1 MNHEY, CDR2 SVGEGT. CDR3 length equals 15 residues. The junction had 5 bases not matched to a gene; V was cut back by 4 bases and J by 0 bases.

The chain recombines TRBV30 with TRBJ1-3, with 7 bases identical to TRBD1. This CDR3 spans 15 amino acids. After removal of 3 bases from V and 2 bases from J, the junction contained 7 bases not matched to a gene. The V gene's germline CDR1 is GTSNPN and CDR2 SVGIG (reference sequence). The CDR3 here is CAWSGQAIPGNTIYF. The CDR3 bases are TGTGCCTGGAGCGGACAGGCGATTCCTGGAAACACCATATATTTT.

This CDR3 reads CASSFSEGLADIIGQFF. Written as DNA, the CDR3 is TGTGCCAGCAGTTTTAGCGAGGGACTAGCGGATATAATTGGGCAGTTCTTC. V gene TRBV28 combines with J gene TRBJ2-1; the match to TRBD2 covers 11 bases. Germline CDR1 MDHEN, CDR2 SYDVKM. V was pared by 3 bases and J by 12 bases, with 16 bases of the junction left unmatched. The CDR3 runs to 17 residues. The variable domain in full, completed from reference TRBV28 and TRBJ2-1, reads DVKVTQSSRYLVKRTGEKVFLECVQDMDHENMFWYRQDPGLGLRLIYFSYDVKMKEKGDIPEGYSVSREKKERFSLILESASTNQTSMYLCASSFSEGLADIIGQFFGPGTRLTVL.

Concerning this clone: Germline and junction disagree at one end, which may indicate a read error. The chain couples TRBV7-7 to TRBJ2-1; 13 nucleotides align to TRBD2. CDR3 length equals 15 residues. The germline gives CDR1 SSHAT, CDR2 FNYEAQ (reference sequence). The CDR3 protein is CASSATSGRANEQFF. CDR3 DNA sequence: TGTGCTAGCAGCGCAACTAGCGGGAGGGCTAATGAGCAGTTCTTC.

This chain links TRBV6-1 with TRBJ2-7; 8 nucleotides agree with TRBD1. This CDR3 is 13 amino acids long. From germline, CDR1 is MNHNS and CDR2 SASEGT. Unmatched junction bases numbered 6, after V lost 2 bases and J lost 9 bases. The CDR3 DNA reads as TGTGCCAGCAGTGAAAGGACAGGGCTAGGGCAGTACTTC. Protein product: CASSERTGLGQYF.

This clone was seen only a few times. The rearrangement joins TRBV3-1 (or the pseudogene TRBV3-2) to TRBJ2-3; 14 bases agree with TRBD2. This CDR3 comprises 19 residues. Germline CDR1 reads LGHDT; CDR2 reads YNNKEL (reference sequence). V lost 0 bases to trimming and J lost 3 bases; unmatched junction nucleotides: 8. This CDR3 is CASSQDSGTSGRLTDTQYF. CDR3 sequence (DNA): TGTGCCAGCAGCCAAGATAGTGGGACTAGCGGGAGATTAACAGATACGCAGTATTTT.

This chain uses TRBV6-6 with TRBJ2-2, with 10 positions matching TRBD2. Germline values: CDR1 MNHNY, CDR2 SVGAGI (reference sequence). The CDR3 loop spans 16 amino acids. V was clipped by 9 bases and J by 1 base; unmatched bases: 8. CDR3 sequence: CASRVAGGRNTGELFF. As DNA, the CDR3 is TGTGCCAGTCGGGTAGCGGGAGGTCGGAACACCGGGGAGCTGTTTTTT.

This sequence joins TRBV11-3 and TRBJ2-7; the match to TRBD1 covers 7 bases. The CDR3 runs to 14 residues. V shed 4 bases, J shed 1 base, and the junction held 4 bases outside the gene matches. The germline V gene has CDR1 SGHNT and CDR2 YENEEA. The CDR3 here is CASSSRGQSYEQYF. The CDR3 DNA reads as TGTGCCAGCAGCTCGAGGGGGCAGTCCTACGAGCAGTACTTC.

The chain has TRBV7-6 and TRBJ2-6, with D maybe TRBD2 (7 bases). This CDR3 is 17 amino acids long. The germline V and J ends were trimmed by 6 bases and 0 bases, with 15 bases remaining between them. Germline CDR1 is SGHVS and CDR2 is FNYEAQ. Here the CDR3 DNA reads TGTGCCAGCAGGGGAGGGGCCAGGGGCTCTGGGGCCAACGTCCTGACTTTC. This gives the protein CASRGGARGSGANVLTF. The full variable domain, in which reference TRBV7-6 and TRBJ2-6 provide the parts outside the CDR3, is GAGVSQSPRYKVTKRGQDVALRCDPISGHVSLYWYRQALGQGPEFLTYFNYEAQQDKSGLPNDRFSAERPEGSISTLTIQRTEQRDSAMYRCASRGGARGSGANVLTFGAGSRLTVL.

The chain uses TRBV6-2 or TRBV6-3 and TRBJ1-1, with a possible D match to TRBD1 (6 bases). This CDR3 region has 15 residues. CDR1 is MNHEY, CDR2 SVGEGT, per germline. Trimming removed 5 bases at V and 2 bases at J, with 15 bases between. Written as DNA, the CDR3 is TGTGCCAGCAGTCACCGGGACACCCGAAACACTGAAGCTTTCTTT. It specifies CASSHRDTRNTEAFF.

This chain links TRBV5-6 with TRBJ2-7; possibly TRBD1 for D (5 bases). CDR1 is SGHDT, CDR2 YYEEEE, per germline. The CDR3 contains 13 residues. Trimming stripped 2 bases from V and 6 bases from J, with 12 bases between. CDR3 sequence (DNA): TGTGCCAGCAGCTTCAGTGGGGCCCCCGAGCAGTACTTC. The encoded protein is CASSFSGAPEQYF.

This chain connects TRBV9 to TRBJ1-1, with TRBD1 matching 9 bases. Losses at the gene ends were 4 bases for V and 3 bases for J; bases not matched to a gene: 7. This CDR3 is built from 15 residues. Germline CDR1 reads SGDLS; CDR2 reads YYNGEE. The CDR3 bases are TGTGCCAGCAGCCAGGTACAGGGGGCAGACACTGAAGCTTTCTTT. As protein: CASSQVQGADTEAFF.

CDR3 residues: CASRAYGELFF. The CDR3 DNA is TGTGCCAGCAGAGCCTACGGGGAGCTGTTTTTT. This chain joins TRBV3-1 (or the pseudogene TRBV3-2) and TRBJ2-2; D gene ambiguous. This CDR3 contains 11 residues. The germline V gene encodes CDR1 LGHDT and CDR2 YNNKEL (reference sequence). V was cut by 6 bases and J by 7 bases, with 6 bases left in between.

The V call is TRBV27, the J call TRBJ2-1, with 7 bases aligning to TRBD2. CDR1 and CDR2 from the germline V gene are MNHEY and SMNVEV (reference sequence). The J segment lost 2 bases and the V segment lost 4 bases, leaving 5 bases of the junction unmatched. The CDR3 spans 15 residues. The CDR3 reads CASSSLADTYNEQFF. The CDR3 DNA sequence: TGTGCCAGCAGTTCCCTAGCGGACACCTACAATGAGCAGTTCTTC.

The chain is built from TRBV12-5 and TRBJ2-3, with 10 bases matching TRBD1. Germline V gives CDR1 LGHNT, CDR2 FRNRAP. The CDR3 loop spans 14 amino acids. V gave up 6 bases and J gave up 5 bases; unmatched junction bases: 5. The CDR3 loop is CASGNRDRGDTQYF. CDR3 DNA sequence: TGTGCTAGTGGGAACCGGGACAGGGGAGATACGCAGTATTTT.

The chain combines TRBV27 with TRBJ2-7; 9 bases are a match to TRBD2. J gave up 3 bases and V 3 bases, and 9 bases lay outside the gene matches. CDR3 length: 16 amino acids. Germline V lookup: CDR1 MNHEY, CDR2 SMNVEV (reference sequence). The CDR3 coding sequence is TGTGCCAGCAGTTTGTCCCCAGGCGGGGGGGTCTACGAGCAGTACTTC. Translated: CASSLSPGGGVYEQYF.

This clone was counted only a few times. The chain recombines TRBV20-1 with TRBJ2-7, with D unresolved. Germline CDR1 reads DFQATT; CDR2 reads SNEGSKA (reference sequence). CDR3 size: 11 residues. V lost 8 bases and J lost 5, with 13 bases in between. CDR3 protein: CSTKSGHEQYF. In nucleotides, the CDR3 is TGCAGTACCAAATCCGGTCACGAGCAGTACTTC.

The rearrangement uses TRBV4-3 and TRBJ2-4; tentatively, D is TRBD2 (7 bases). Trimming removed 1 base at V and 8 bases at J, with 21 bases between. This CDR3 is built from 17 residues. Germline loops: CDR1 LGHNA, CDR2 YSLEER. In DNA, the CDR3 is TGCGCCAGCAGCCAAGGGATCGGGGGGCCCCTGGGAGACATTCAGTACTTC. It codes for CASSQGIGGPLGDIQYF.

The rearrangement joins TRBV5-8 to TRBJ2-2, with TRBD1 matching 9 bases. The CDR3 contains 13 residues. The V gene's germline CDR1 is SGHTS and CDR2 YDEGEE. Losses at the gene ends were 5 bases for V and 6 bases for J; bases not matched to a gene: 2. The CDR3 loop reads CASRRQGAGELFF. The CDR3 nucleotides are TGTGCCAGCAGAAGACAGGGGGCCGGGGAGCTGTTTTTT.

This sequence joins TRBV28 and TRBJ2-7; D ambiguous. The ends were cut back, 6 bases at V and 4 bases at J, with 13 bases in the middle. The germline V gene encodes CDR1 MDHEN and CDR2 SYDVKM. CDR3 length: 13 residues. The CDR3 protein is CASSRVPPYEQYF. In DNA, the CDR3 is TGTGCCAGCAGCCGGGTCCCCCCTTACGAGCAGTACTTC.

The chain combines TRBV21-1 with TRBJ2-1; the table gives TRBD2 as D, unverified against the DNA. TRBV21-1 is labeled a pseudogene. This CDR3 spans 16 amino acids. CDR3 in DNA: TGTGCCAGCAGCTGTGCACCGGGATCTAGTATGGATGAGCAGTTCTTC. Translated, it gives CASSCAPGSSMDEQFF.

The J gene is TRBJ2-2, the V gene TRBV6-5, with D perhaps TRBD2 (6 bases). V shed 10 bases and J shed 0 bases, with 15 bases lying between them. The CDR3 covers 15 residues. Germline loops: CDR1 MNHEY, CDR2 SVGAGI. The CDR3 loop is CATRSGWTNTGELFF. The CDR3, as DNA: TGTGCCACTCGTAGCGGTTGGACGAACACCGGGGAGCTGTTTTTT.

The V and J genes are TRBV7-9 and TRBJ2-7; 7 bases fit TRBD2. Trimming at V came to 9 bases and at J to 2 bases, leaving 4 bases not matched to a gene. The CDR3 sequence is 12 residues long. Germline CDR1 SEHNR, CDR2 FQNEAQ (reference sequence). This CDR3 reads CASASGAYEQYF. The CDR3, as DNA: TGTGCCAGTGCTAGCGGCGCCTACGAGCAGTACTTC. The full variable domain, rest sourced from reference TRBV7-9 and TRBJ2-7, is DTGVSQNPRHKITKRGQNVTFRCDPISEHNRLYWYRQTLGQGPEFLTYFQNEAQLEKSRLLSDRFSAERPKGSFSTLEIQRTEQGDSAMYLCASASGAYEQYFGPGTRLTVT.

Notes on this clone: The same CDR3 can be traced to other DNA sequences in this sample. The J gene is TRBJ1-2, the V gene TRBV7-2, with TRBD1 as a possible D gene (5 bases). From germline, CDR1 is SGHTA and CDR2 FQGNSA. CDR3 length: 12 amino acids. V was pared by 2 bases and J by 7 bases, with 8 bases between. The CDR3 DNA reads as TGTGCCAGCAGCTTACAGGGAAGTGGCTACACCTTC. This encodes CASSLQGSGYTF.

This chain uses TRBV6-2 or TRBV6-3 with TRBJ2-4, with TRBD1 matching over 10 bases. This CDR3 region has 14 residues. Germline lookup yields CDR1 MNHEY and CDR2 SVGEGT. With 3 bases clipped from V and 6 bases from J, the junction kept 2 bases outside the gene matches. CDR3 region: CASSYGDRGNIQYF. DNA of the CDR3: TGTGCCAGCAGTTATGGGGACAGGGGAAACATTCAGTACTTC.

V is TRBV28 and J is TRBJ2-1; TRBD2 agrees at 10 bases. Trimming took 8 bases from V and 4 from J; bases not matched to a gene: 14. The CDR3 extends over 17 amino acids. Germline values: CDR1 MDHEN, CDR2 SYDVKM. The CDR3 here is CASSPLTLAGAYNEQFF. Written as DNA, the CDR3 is TGTGCCAGCTCGCCACTCACTCTAGCGGGAGCTTACAATGAGCAGTTCTTC.